Following are 5 T cell receptor beta chains from one sample sequenced in a study of cytomegalovirus exposure and HLA in healthy donors. Amplification used 60 Vbeta primers and 13 Jbeta primers. The table came from immunoSEQ multiplex PCR; TCRdb's copy has only in-frame clones and leaves some out. The profile covers some 120,000 clones, with about 76% appearing a single time and around 12% taken by the ten largest. The source material was PBMCs. The receptors were gathered from a woman aged 40 to 50 in good health and CMV-seropositive.

The rearrangement links TRBV5-1 to TRBJ2-3, with 9 bases lining up with TRBD2. The ends lost 2 bases at V and 5 bases at J; junction bases unmatched: 3. The germline V gene encodes CDR1 SGHRS and CDR2 YFSETQ. The CDR3 runs 14 residues. This chain's CDR3 is CASSFGAGGDTQYF. The CDR3 DNA sequence: TGCGCCAGCAGCTTTGGAGCGGGGGGAGATACGCAGTATTTT.

This chain joins TRBV5-1 and TRBJ2-3; TRBD1 agrees at 8 bases. Unmatched junction bases numbered 3, after V lost 0 bases and J lost 0 bases. The germline V gene encodes CDR1 SGHRS and CDR2 YFSETQ. The CDR3 is 16 residues long. The CDR3 protein is CASSLGQGPSTDTQYF. In nucleotides, the CDR3 is TGCGCCAGCAGCTTGGGACAGGGGCCTAGCACAGATACGCAGTATTTT. Full variable domain (missing parts from reference TRBV5-1 and TRBJ2-3): KAGVTQTPRYLIKTRGQQVTLSCSPISGHRSVSWYQQTPGQGLQFLFEYFSETQRNKGNFPGRFSGRQFSNSRSEMNVSTLELGDSALYLCASSLGQGPSTDTQYFGPGTRLTVL.

The V gene is TRBV6-5, the J gene TRBJ1-2, with D hard to call. There are 14 residues in the CDR3. Germline CDR1 reads MNHEY; CDR2 reads SVGAGI. V was pared by 0 bases and J by 8 bases, with 13 bases between. The CDR3 region is CASSYSGVPLGYTF. The CDR3 DNA reads as TGTGCCAGCAGTTACTCGGGCGTCCCCCTAGGCTACACCTTC.

The V call is TRBV19, the J call TRBJ1-2, with a weak D call TRBD1 (6 bases). Germline V gives CDR1 LNHDA, CDR2 SQIVND (reference sequence). V lost 3 bases, J lost 4 bases, and 9 bases lay in between. The CDR3 is 13 residues long. CDR3 residues: CASSITGTYGYTF. The CDR3 DNA reads as TGTGCCAGTAGTATCACAGGGACCTATGGCTACACCTTC.

V usage is TRBV5-6 and J usage is TRBJ1-5; D uncertain. V was cut by 1 base and J by 5 bases, with 10 bases left in between. Germline V lookup: CDR1 SGHDT, CDR2 YYEEEE. This CDR3 is built from 14 residues. CDR3 in DNA: TGTGCCAGCAGCTTGCGGTCAATCGATCAGCCCCAGCATTTT. This gives the protein CASSLRSIDQPQHF.